Shown below are 29 T cell receptor beta chains from a single sample sequenced in a study of blood T cell repertoires in COVID-19. Generated by immunoSEQ multiplex PCR, the TCRdb table keeps only in-frame clones and is missing some. The sample contains about 150,000 clones, over 65% of which appear only once. Sequenced material: peripheral blood. The receptors were gathered from a man at least 80 years old with acute or convalescent COVID-19.

The chain combines TRBV5-4 with TRBJ2-5; TRBD2 matches at 8 bases. Germline loops: CDR1 SGHNT, CDR2 YYREEE (reference sequence). The CDR3 has 14 residues. V was pared by 0 bases and J by 3 bases, with 1 base of the junction left unmatched. The CDR3 nucleotides are TGTGCCAGCAGCTTGGCCGGGAGGGAAGAGACCCAGTACTTC. Its protein product is CASSLAGREETQYF.

This clone has only a few counts. The chain links TRBV2 to TRBJ1-1; 7 nucleotides agree with TRBD1. Trimming took 6 bases from V and 8 from J; bases not matched to a gene: 6. CDR1 and CDR2 from the germline V gene are SNHLY and FYNNEI. This CDR3 spans 12 amino acids. Here the CDR3 DNA reads TGTGCCAGCAGGCGCGGGACAGTAGAAGCTTTCTTT. This sequence encodes CASRRGTVEAFF.

This clone was observed a few times. This chain links TRBV11-3 with TRBJ2-1, with 9 bases lining up with TRBD1. V shed 4 bases and J 9 bases; nucleotides not matched to a gene: 7. Germline V gene data show CDR1 as SGHNT and CDR2 as YENEEA. This CDR3 contains 14 residues. CDR3: CASSSGTGIFEQFF. The CDR3 nucleotides are TGTGCCAGCAGCTCCGGGACAGGGATTTTTGAGCAGTTCTTC.

The rearrangement joins TRBV6-5 to TRBJ1-3; possible D gene TRBD1, 6 bases. V lost 8 bases to trimming and J lost 2 bases, with 10 bases between them. The CDR3 length is 13 residues. The germline V gene encodes CDR1 MNHEY and CDR2 SVGAGI. For the CDR3, the DNA is TGTGCCAGCTCCACAGGGCCTGGAAACACCATATATTTT. Amino acids: CASSTGPGNTIYF.

The chain uses TRBV5-4 and TRBJ2-7; 14 nucleotides match TRBD2. The CDR3 totals 16 residues. CDR1 is SGHNT and CDR2 is YYREEE in the germline V gene (reference sequence). With V trimmed by 5 bases and J by 1 base, 5 bases remained unmatched. The DNA for the CDR3 is TGTGCCAGCAGGTTAGGACTAGCGGGGGGTTCCTACGAGCAGTACTTC. It codes for CASRLGLAGGSYEQYF.

The rearrangement links TRBV4-2 to TRBJ1-3; TRBD1 is a possible D gene (5 bases). This CDR3 spans 16 amino acids. Germline lookup yields CDR1 LGHNA and CDR2 YNFKEQ. The V end was cut by 0 bases, the J end by 1 base, with 10 bases between. CDR3: CASSQEGAASGNTIYF. The CDR3 coding sequence is TGTGCCAGCAGCCAAGAAGGGGCAGCATCTGGAAACACCATATATTTT.

This chain uses TRBV6-6 with TRBJ1-2, with D perhaps TRBD1 (6 bases). The V and J ends lost 2 bases and 6 bases respectively, with 13 bases between them. Germline V gene lookup returns CDR1 MNHNY and CDR2 SVGAGI (reference sequence). The CDR3 is 14 residues long. DNA of the CDR3: TGTGCCAGCAGTTACCTCAGGGGAAGGGATGGCTACACCTTC. This sequence encodes CASSYLRGRDGYTF.

The chain recombines TRBV5-1 with TRBJ1-2; D gene uncertain. The CDR3 consists of 14 residues. V was cut by 2 bases and J by 2 bases, with 10 bases left in between. Germline V gene data show CDR1 as SGHRS and CDR2 as YFSETQ. CDR3 region: CASSFGDGNYGYTF. In DNA, the CDR3 is TGCGCCAGCAGCTTCGGGGATGGAAACTATGGCTACACCTTC.

This chain joins TRBV19 and TRBJ2-3; a possible D gene is TRBD1 (6 bases). V lost 10 bases and J lost 4, with 24 bases in between. This CDR3 region has 16 residues. Germline CDR1 is LNHDA and CDR2 is SQIVND (reference sequence). The CDR3 reads CATSLLGGGLADTQYF. The DNA for the CDR3 is TGTGCCACCAGCCTGCTTGGGGGCGGCCTCGCAGATACGCAGTATTTT. The full variable domain, with the rest looked up from reference TRBV19 and TRBJ2-3, is DGGITQSPKYLFRKEGQNVTLSCEQNLNHDAMYWYRQDPGQGLRLIYYSQIVNDFQKGDIAEGYSVSREKKESFPLTVTSAQKNPTAFYLCATSLLGGGLADTQYFGPGTRLTVL.

The chain employs TRBV7-2 and TRBJ2-5, with 8 bases identical to TRBD2. V trimming: 5 bases; J trimming: 2 bases; junction bases outside the gene matches: 4. Germline loops: CDR1 SGHTA, CDR2 FQGNSA. The CDR3 spans 14 residues. CDR3 region: CASSPTSVQETQYF. Written as DNA, the CDR3 is TGTGCCAGCAGCCCGACTAGCGTACAAGAGACCCAGTACTTC.

The chain has TRBV18 and TRBJ2-1; tentatively, D is TRBD1 (6 bases). Deletions cut 3 bases from V and 9 bases from J, with 15 bases between. Germline V gene sequence: CDR1 KGHSH, CDR2 LQKENI. CDR3 size: 14 residues. CDR3 residues: CASSPLSGVGEQFF. The CDR3 nucleotides are TGTGCCAGCTCACCTCTATCAGGGGTTGGTGAGCAGTTCTTC.

This chain connects TRBV27 to TRBJ1-2; 9 bases are shared with TRBD1. The CDR3 runs 16 residues. The germline V gene encodes CDR1 MNHEY and CDR2 SMNVEV (reference sequence). Losses at the gene ends were 2 bases for V and 0 bases for J; bases not matched to a gene: 4. CDR3 coding DNA: TGTGCCAGCAGTTTAGTTGGACAGGGGACTAACTATGGCTACACCTTC. This translates into CASSLVGQGTNYGYTF.

The chain uses TRBV3-1 (or the pseudogene TRBV3-2) and TRBJ2-7, with a tentative D call TRBD2 (5 bases). The CDR3 is 16 amino acids. Germline V gene lookup returns CDR1 LGHDT and CDR2 YNNKEL (reference sequence). V gave up 6 bases and J gave up 0 bases, with 18 bases separating them. CDR3 in DNA: TGTGCCAGCAGACGAACCCCCGGGATAGACTCCTACGAGCAGTACTTC. It yields the protein CASRRTPGIDSYEQYF.

This clone was recorded once. V gene TRBV6-5 combines with J gene TRBJ2-7; 7 bases fit TRBD1. After removal of 5 bases from V and 2 bases from J, the junction contained 6 bases not matched to a gene. CDR1 is MNHEY and CDR2 is SVGAGI in the germline V gene. The CDR3 has 14 residues. In DNA form, the CDR3 reads TGTGCCAGCAGTAGGGGGCGCGGGCCCTACGAGCAGTACGTC. It encodes CASSRGRGPYEQYV.

V and J are TRBV27 and TRBJ2-5, with unresolved D. The CDR3 has 14 residues. CDR1 and CDR2 (germline): MNHEY, SMNVEV (reference sequence). The V end was cut by 6 bases, the J end by 2 bases, with 13 bases between. The CDR3 nucleotides read TGTGCCAGCAGCCCGACATACGTACAAGAGACCCAGTACTTC. Translation: CASSPTYVQETQYF.

The chain has TRBV6-5 and TRBJ1-2; 9 bases are a match to TRBD1. The CDR3 totals 15 residues. The V and J ends lost 6 bases and 3 bases, in that order; junction bases with no gene match: 8. Germline-derived CDR1 and CDR2 are MNHEY and SVGAGI. The CDR3 sequence: CASRTATGGHYGYTF. CDR3 coding DNA: TGTGCCAGCAGGACCGCGACAGGGGGACACTATGGCTACACCTTC.

The chain is built from TRBV24-1 and TRBJ2-1, with TRBD2 matching over 10 bases. Trimming cost V 7 bases and J 5 bases; bases outside gene matches: 4. Germline CDR1 is KGHDR and CDR2 is SFDVKD. CDR3 length: 14 residues. The CDR3 here is CATRERGGHNEQFF. The CDR3, as DNA: TGTGCCACCAGGGAGCGGGGGGGACACAATGAGCAGTTCTTC.

The chain carries TRBV11-3 and TRBJ2-7, with D possibly being TRBD2 (5 bases). The CDR3 spans 14 residues. CDR1 and CDR2 (germline): SGHNT, YENEEA. V lost 3 bases and J 6 bases, leaving 15 bases between the germline ends. The CDR3 nucleotides are TGTGCCAGCAGCTTCGGCCGGGGTGGGCGCGAGCAGTACTTC. Translating it yields CASSFGRGGREQYF. Full variable domain (outside the CDR3, taken from reference TRBV11-3 and TRBJ2-7): EAGVVQSPRYKIIEKKQPVAFWCNPISGHNTLYWYLQNLGQGPELLIRYENEEAVDDSQLPKDRFSAERLKGVDSTLKIQPAELGDSAVYLCASSFGRGGREQYFGPGTRLTVT.

This clone was seen just once. This chain uses TRBV7-9 with TRBJ2-3, with TRBD2 matching over 16 bases. CDR3 length equals 17 residues. Unmatched junction bases numbered 3, after V lost 3 bases and J lost 3 bases. In germline, CDR1 is SEHNR, CDR2 FQNEAQ (reference sequence). The CDR3, as DNA: TGTGCCAGCAGCTTGGGGACTAGCGGGGGGGAGACAGATACGCAGTATTTT. Translating it yields CASSLGTSGGETDTQYF.

The chain joins TRBV6-1 to TRBJ1-5, with D perhaps matching TRBD1 (6 bases). The V end was cut by 3 bases, the J end by 1 base, with 13 bases between. Germline V gene sequence: CDR1 MNHNS, CDR2 SASEGT. This CDR3 spans 16 amino acids. CDR3: CASSDGWGGSNQPQHF. The CDR3 DNA reads as TGTGCCAGCAGTGACGGATGGGGGGGCAGCAATCAGCCCCAGCATTTT.

The chain links TRBV27 to TRBJ2-7, with D perhaps TRBD1 (6 bases). The V end lost 5 bases, the J end lost 2 bases, and 13 bases lay between the germline ends. The germline CDR1 and CDR2 sequences are MNHEY and SMNVEV (reference sequence). This CDR3 has 14 residues. The CDR3 coding sequence is TGTGCCAGCAGTCCAGGACAGTTACCCTACGAGCAGTACGTC. It yields the protein CASSPGQLPYEQYV.

The genes are TRBV7-9 and TRBJ2-5; 8 nucleotides line up with TRBD1. Trimming removed 7 bases from V and 5 bases from J; junction bases left unmatched: 12. Germline V gene sequence: CDR1 SEHNR, CDR2 FQNEAQ (reference sequence). This CDR3 spans 15 amino acids. CDR3 sequence reads: CASTTYPDRGETQYF. The CDR3 nucleotides are TGTGCCAGCACCACCTACCCCGACAGGGGCGAGACCCAGTACTTC.

The gene calls are TRBV11-2 and TRBJ1-4; 11 bases fit TRBD1. J was trimmed by 7 bases and V by 7 bases; bases with no gene match: 8. The length of the CDR3 is 15 residues. Germline CDR1 and CDR2: SGHAT and FQNNGV. This chain's CDR3 is CASNLGQGAGEKLFF. The CDR3 bases are TGTGCCAGCAACCTAGGACAGGGGGCAGGTGAAAAACTGTTTTTT.

The chain is built from TRBV5-8 and TRBJ2-7; TRBD2 matches at 10 bases. This CDR3 has 15 amino acids. From germline, CDR1 is SGHTS and CDR2 YDEGEE. The J segment lost 3 bases and the V segment lost 0 bases, leaving 3 bases of the junction unmatched. CDR3 region: CASSLGTSGLYEQYF. The CDR3 DNA follows: TGTGCCAGCAGCTTGGGGACTAGCGGACTCTACGAGCAGTACTTC.

This chain links TRBV6-2 or TRBV6-3 with TRBJ2-3, with D possibly being TRBD1 (7 bases). CDR3 length: 14 amino acids. V dropped 2 bases and J dropped 7 bases, with 13 bases sitting between them. Per germline, CDR1 MNHEY and CDR2 SVGEGT. CDR3 region: CASSYRQGGNTQYF. CDR3 in DNA: TGTGCCAGCAGTTACCGGCAGGGGGGAAATACGCAGTATTTT.

The chain combines TRBV5-1 with TRBJ2-5; TRBD1 matches 10 bases. The CDR3 totals 18 residues. CDR1 and CDR2 from the germline V gene are SGHRS and YFSETQ. V was pared by 3 bases and J by 5 bases, with 16 bases of the junction left unmatched. The CDR3 spells CASSSTPGQGTLKETQYF. The CDR3 DNA reads as TGCGCCAGCAGCTCAACACCGGGACAGGGGACCCTGAAGGAGACCCAGTACTTC.

The V and J genes are TRBV6-5 and TRBJ2-7, with D possibly TRBD1 on 6 matching bases. The germline V gene has CDR1 MNHEY and CDR2 SVGAGI. The CDR3 has 15 amino acids. Trimming cost V 5 bases and J 0 bases, with 14 bases left between them. The chain's CDR3 is CASSPRTESSYEQYV. In nucleotides, the CDR3 is TGTGCCAGCAGTCCCAGGACAGAGAGCTCCTACGAGCAGTACGTC.

This clone was observed a single time. The chain has TRBV5-6 and TRBJ2-2, with D possibly TRBD2 on 5 matching bases. Between the trimmed V and J ends, which lost 4 bases and 4 bases, there was a span of 20 bases. Germline assignment: CDR1 SGHDT and CDR2 YYEEEE. CDR3 size: 17 residues. The CDR3 region has the DNA TGTGCCAGCAGCGCAGGACGGAGGTCCCGACTCACCGGGGAGCTGTTTTTT. Its translation: CASSAGRRSRLTGELFF.

The chain employs TRBV28 and TRBJ1-2, with D tentatively TRBD1 (5 bases). The germline V gene encodes CDR1 MDHEN and CDR2 SYDVKM. V shed 1 base and J shed 7 bases, with 13 bases lying between them. This CDR3 region has 14 residues. The CDR3 here is CASSLSAGLSGYTF. The CDR3 DNA sequence: TGTGCCAGCAGTTTATCGGCAGGGCTTAGTGGCTACACCTTC.